This T cell receptor (beta chain) appears in the sequencing data of a study of blood T cell repertoires in COVID-19. Study summary: The United States, Italy and Spain provided the acute and convalescent COVID-19 samples. The analysed material was cDNA or gDNA that came from T cells, B-cell-depleted T cells, or PBMCs.

The CDR3 is made up of 15 amino acids. CDR1 and CDR2 from the germline V gene are SEHNR and FQNEAQ (reference sequence). Between the trimmed V and J ends, which lost 4 bases and 5 bases, there was a span of 14 bases. The protocol was immunoSEQ multiplex PCR, while the TCRdb copy is restricted to in-frame clones and leaves out a portion. Of 150,000 to 200,000 clones in the sample, about 85% are singletons; the top ten hold about 15%. This sequence was found in a woman aged 70-85 years with COVID-19, enrolled during active disease. The chain has TRBV7-9 and TRBJ1-4; D remains unclear. The sample taken for sequencing was peripheral blood. The CDR3 region is CASSSGSLLNEKLFF. The CDR3 DNA sequence: TGTGCCAGCAGCTCCGGGTCCCTACTGAATGAAAAACTGTTTTTT.